Given below is one T cell receptor beta chain in context. This entry belongs to a study of control samples from healthy donors and cancer patients. The data were produced by immunoSEQ multiplex PCR, yet TCRdb's version contains in-frame clones alone and is incomplete. The sample has 150,000 to 160,000 clones, about 93% seen once. The receptor was isolated from a man between 50 and 59 years old in good health. Sequenced material: blood.

DNA of the CDR3: TGTGCCAGCAGTTACTCGACCGCGACACCCTGGGATGAGCAGTTCTTC. Residues: CASSYSTATPWDEQFF. The chain is built from TRBV6-5 and TRBJ2-1; the D is unclear. Trimming took 0 bases from V and 8 from J, leaving 17 bases between them. CDR1 and CDR2 (germline): MNHEY, SVGAGI. The CDR3 sequence is 16 residues long.